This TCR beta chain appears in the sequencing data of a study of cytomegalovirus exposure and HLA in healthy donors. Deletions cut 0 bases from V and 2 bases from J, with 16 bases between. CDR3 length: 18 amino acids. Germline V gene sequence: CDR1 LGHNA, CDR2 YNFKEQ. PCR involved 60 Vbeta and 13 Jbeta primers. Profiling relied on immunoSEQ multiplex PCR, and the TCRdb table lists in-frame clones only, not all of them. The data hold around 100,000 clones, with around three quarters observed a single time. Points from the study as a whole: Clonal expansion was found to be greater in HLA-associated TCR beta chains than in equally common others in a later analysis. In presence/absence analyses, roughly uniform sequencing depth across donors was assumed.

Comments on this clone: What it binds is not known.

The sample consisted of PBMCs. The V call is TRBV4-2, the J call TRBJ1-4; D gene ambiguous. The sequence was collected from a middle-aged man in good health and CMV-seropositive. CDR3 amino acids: CASSQDQRVATTNEKLFF. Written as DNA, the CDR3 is TGTGCCAGCAGCCAAGATCAGAGGGTGGCAACGACTAATGAAAAACTGTTTTTT.